This T cell receptor beta chain was identified in a study of blood T cell repertoires in COVID-19. The germline V and J ends were trimmed by 5 bases and 0 bases, with 17 bases remaining between them. Germline CDR1 and CDR2: LNHDA and SQIVND (reference sequence). CDR3 size: 18 residues. In the authors' workflow: Scientists estimated how many nucleated cells there were by amplifying reference gene primers. Repertoires were generated with immunoSEQ multiplex PCR, while TCRdb's copy carries only in-frame clones and drops some. D and trimming come from the DNA, and the V and J calls and clone size come from that table. The table includes around 390,000 clones, around nine tenths detected once.

The chain has TRBV19 and TRBJ1-6, with D possibly matching TRBD1 (6 bases). The sequencing sample was made of PBMCs or T cells enriched from blood (not recorded which). This TCR was sampled from a woman aged 45-60 years who had recovered from COVID-19. The CDR3 nucleotides read TGTGCCAGTAGTTCTTGGTCAGGGGAAACCTCCTATAATTCACCCCTCCACTTT. This sequence encodes CASSSWSGETSYNSPLHF.